The 26 T cell receptor beta chains listed next were all sequenced from one sample in a study of PD-1 blockade in classical Hodgkin lymphoma. Brentuximab vedotin exposure varied among the patients, all of whom had relapsed after autologous stem cell transplantation. Sequenced by immunoSEQ multiplex PCR; TCRdb stores in-frame clones only, minus some. The sample has over 50,000 clones, roughly 66% seen once; the top ten hold over 13%. Here the sequenced sample was peripheral blood mononuclear cells (PBMCs), taken before the second cycle of nivolumab. The origin of the receptors is a human donor with classical Hodgkin lymphoma.

The chain has TRBV6-6 and TRBJ2-5, with TRBD2 identical over 9 bases. V was pared by 6 bases and J by 5 bases, with 4 bases of the junction left unmatched. This CDR3 has 13 amino acids. Germline assignment: CDR1 MNHNY and CDR2 SVGAGI (reference sequence). CDR3: CASRVGLAETQYF. In DNA form, the CDR3 reads TGTGCCAGCAGGGTGGGACTAGCTGAGACCCAGTACTTC.

In this sample, this clone turned up once. This chain uses TRBV9 with TRBJ2-2, with D uncertain. The CDR3 is made up of 14 amino acids. The germline V and J ends were trimmed by 0 bases and 6 bases, with 9 bases remaining between them. Germline V CDR1 and CDR2: SGDLS, YYNGEE. The CDR3 DNA reads TGTGCCAGCAGCGTAGCTAATACACCCGGGGAGCTGTTTTTT. Protein: CASSVANTPGELFF. Filled out from reference TRBV9 and TRBJ2-2, the complete variable domain reads DSGVTQTPKHLITATGQRVTLRCSPRSGDLSVYWYQQSLDQGLQFLIQYYNGEERAKGNILERFSAQQFPDLHSELNLSSLELGDSALYFCASSVANTPGELFFGEGSRLTVL.

The chain's CDR3 is CASSPGGSTEAFF. Written as DNA, the CDR3 is TGTGCCAGCTCACCGGGGGGATCAACTGAAGCTTTCTTT. The chain joins TRBV18 to TRBJ1-1; D possibly corresponds to TRBD1 (5 bases). V was pared by 3 bases and J by 5 bases, with 10 bases between. The CDR3 is 13 amino acids. Germline V lookup: CDR1 KGHSH, CDR2 LQKENI.

V and J are TRBV7-9 and TRBJ2-5; 7 bases map to TRBD2. The V gene's germline CDR1 is SEHNR and CDR2 FQNEAQ (reference sequence). The trim removed 5 bases at V and 5 bases at J, leaving 5 bases unmatched. This CDR3 is built from 13 residues. The DNA of the CDR3 is TGTGCCAGCAGCCATTGGCGGGAGGAGACCCAGTACTTC. Translating it yields CASSHWREETQYF.

The V and J genes are TRBV6-5 and TRBJ2-5, with 9 bases fitting TRBD1. Germline CDR1 is MNHEY and CDR2 is SVGAGI. V shed 6 bases, J shed 7 bases, and the junction held 6 bases outside the gene matches. This CDR3 spans 13 amino acids. CDR3 DNA sequence: TGTGCCAGCAGCCCCGAGACAGGGGGGACCCAGTACTTC. The encoded protein is CASSPETGGTQYF.

DNA of the CDR3: TGTGCCAGCACCTGGACTTTGGGCCGCTACACCTTC. As protein: CASTWTLGRYTF. V usage is TRBV2 and J usage is TRBJ1-2; D gene uncertain. The V end lost 7 bases, the J end lost 9 bases, and 15 bases lay between the germline ends. Germline V gene lookup returns CDR1 SNHLY and CDR2 FYNNEI. The CDR3 is made up of 12 amino acids.

For this clone: The same CDR3 also results from other DNA sequences found in this sample. The chain combines TRBV9 with TRBJ2-5, with 16 positions matching TRBD2. The length of the CDR3 is 17 residues. The V gene's germline CDR1 is SGDLS and CDR2 YYNGEE. Trimming at V came to 3 bases and at J to 3 bases, leaving 5 bases not matched to a gene. CDR3 protein: CASSAGTSGRAEETQYF. The CDR3 coding sequence is TGTGCCAGCAGCGCGGGGACTAGCGGGAGGGCCGAAGAGACCCAGTACTTC. The whole variable domain, remainder taken from reference TRBV9 and TRBJ2-5, is DSGVTQTPKHLITATGQRVTLRCSPRSGDLSVYWYQQSLDQGLQFLIQYYNGEERAKGNILERFSAQQFPDLHSELNLSSLELGDSALYFCASSAGTSGRAEETQYFGPGTRLLVL.

This clone was counted once. The genes are TRBV7-8 and TRBJ1-1; D is unresolved. CDR1 and CDR2 from the germline V gene are SGHVS and FQNEAQ. The germline V and J ends were trimmed by 1 base and 6 bases, with 12 bases remaining between them. This CDR3 is 14 amino acids long. The CDR3 region has the DNA TGTGCCAGCAGCTTAGGCTCTGCTGCCTCTGAAGCTTTCTTT. This sequence encodes CASSLGSAASEAFF.

This clone has just one count. CDR3 protein: CASSPPGTEAYEQYF. In DNA form, the CDR3 reads TGTGCCAGCAGCCCGCCCGGGACTGAGGCCTACGAGCAGTACTTC. The J gene is TRBJ2-7, the V gene TRBV5-4; D may be TRBD2 (6 bases). The ends were cut back, 4 bases at V and 2 bases at J, with 16 bases in the middle. This CDR3 has 15 amino acids. The germline gives CDR1 SGHNT, CDR2 YYREEE (reference sequence).

The V call is TRBV5-6, the J call TRBJ1-6; D gene unclear. The germline V gene encodes CDR1 SGHDT and CDR2 YYEEEE. Trimming pared 4 bases from V and 6 bases from J, leaving 8 bases between. The CDR3 spans 13 residues. The CDR3 DNA reads as TGTGCCAGCAGCCTTGCCCTTAATTCACCCCTCCACTTT. Encoded protein: CASSLALNSPLHF.

This clone is judged medium-sized. The V call is TRBV7-2, the J call TRBJ1-2, with TRBD1 identical over 9 bases. Germline trimming cut 5 bases from V and 4 bases from J; bases unmatched to any gene: 5. The CDR3 has 14 residues. Germline CDR1 reads SGHTA; CDR2 reads FQGNSA. The CDR3 reads CASSIQTGGYGYTF. CDR3 DNA sequence: TGTGCCAGCAGCATTCAGACAGGGGGCTATGGCTACACCTTC.

V and J are TRBV2 and TRBJ2-5; 10 positions match TRBD1. This CDR3 is 13 amino acids long. CDR1 SNHLY and CDR2 FYNNEI come from the germline V gene. Trimming cost V 11 bases and J 2 bases; bases outside gene matches: 5. CDR3 nucleotide sequence: TGTGCCCAAGGACAGGGGGAACAAGAGACCCAGTACTTC. Its protein product is CAQGQGEQETQYF.

V usage is TRBV7-6 and J usage is TRBJ2-1; TRBD2 matches at 7 bases. V trimming: 5 bases; J trimming: 6 bases; junction bases outside the gene matches: 13. Per the germline V gene, CDR1 is SGHVS and CDR2 is FNYEAQ. CDR3 length: 16 amino acids. The CDR3 protein is CASSPYGGGPTNEQFF. As DNA, the CDR3 is TGTGCCAGCAGCCCGTACGGGGGAGGGCCCACCAATGAGCAGTTCTTC.

CDR3 loop: CASSFYSATNEKLFF. DNA of the CDR3: TGTGCCAGCAGCTTCTACAGTGCAACTAATGAAAAACTGTTTTTT. The J gene is TRBJ1-4, the V gene TRBV5-6, with D unresolved. Between the trimmed V and J ends, which lost 2 bases and 0 bases, there was a span of 8 bases. CDR1 is SGHDT, CDR2 YYEEEE, per germline. The CDR3 totals 15 residues.

The gene calls are TRBV28 and TRBJ2-1, with 12 bases that match TRBD2. Germline CDR1 reads MDHEN; CDR2 reads SYDVKM. V lost 7 bases to trimming and J lost 4 bases; unmatched junction nucleotides: 5. The CDR3 runs to 15 residues. This chain's CDR3 is CASKLGLAGYNEQFF. For the CDR3, the DNA is TGTGCCAGCAAATTGGGACTAGCGGGTTACAATGAGCAGTTCTTC. Full variable domain (remainder filled in from reference TRBV28 and TRBJ2-1): DVKVTQSSRYLVKRTGEKVFLECVQDMDHENMFWYRQDPGLGLRLIYFSYDVKMKEKGDIPEGYSVSREKKERFSLILESASTNQTSMYLCASKLGLAGYNEQFFGPGTRLTVL.

This rearrangement joins TRBV12-5 to TRBJ1-2; the D is unclear. The V and J ends lost 3 bases and 2 bases respectively, with 16 bases between them. The germline CDR1 and CDR2 sequences are LGHNT and FRNRAP. The CDR3 totals 16 residues. The CDR3 is CASGFADGGSNYGYTF. The CDR3 DNA sequence: TGTGCTAGTGGTTTTGCGGACGGCGGTTCCAACTATGGCTACACCTTC. Looking up the rest from reference TRBV12-5 and TRBJ1-2 gives the full variable domain: DARVTQTPRHKVTEMGQEVTMRCQPILGHNTVFWYRQTMMQGLELLAYFRNRAPLDDSGMPKDRFSAEMPDATLATLKIQPSEPRDSAVYFCASGFADGGSNYGYTFGSGTRLTVV.

The chain uses TRBV27 and TRBJ2-7, with D unresolved. The CDR3 has 13 residues. Trimming took off 2 bases at V and 2 bases at J, with 7 bases between the two ends. CDR1 and CDR2 (germline): MNHEY, SMNVEV (reference sequence). CDR3 sequence reads: CASSLRVAYEQYF. In DNA, the CDR3 is TGTGCCAGCAGTTTAAGGGTAGCCTACGAGCAGTACTTC.

The chain recombines TRBV14 with TRBJ1-1; D perhaps matches TRBD1 (6 bases). The CDR3 is 13 residues long. V lost 4 bases and J lost 5, with 11 bases in between. CDR1 and CDR2 (germline): SGHDN, FVKESK. The CDR3 here is CASSLEGGTEAFF. The CDR3 DNA reads as TGTGCCAGCAGCCTGGAGGGGGGGACTGAAGCTTTCTTT.

This chain links TRBV7-9 with TRBJ1-4; D might be TRBD1 (6 bases). Germline CDR1 is SEHNR and CDR2 is FQNEAQ (reference sequence). The CDR3 covers 15 residues. Trimming removed 4 bases from V and 4 bases from J, with 13 bases in between. This CDR3 reads CASSSPGELNEKLFF. CDR3 DNA: TGTGCCAGCAGCTCCCCAGGGGAACTTAATGAAAAACTGTTTTTT.

The chain combines TRBV27 with TRBJ1-1; D gene unclear. The CDR3 is 18 amino acids. Trimming took off 5 bases at V and 0 bases at J, with 22 bases between the two ends. Germline CDR1 reads MNHEY; CDR2 reads SMNVEV (reference sequence). The CDR3 spells CASSPSGRAWGVNTEAFF. For the CDR3, the DNA is TGTGCCAGCAGTCCCTCGGGCCGGGCCTGGGGAGTGAACACTGAAGCTTTCTTT.

The rearrangement uses TRBV7-6 and TRBJ2-1, with D unresolved. The V gene lost 3 bases and the J gene lost 3 bases, with 3 bases spanning the gap. The CDR3 length is 12 residues. Germline CDR1 is SGHVS and CDR2 is FNYEAQ. The CDR3 here is CASSFLYNEQFF. For the CDR3, the DNA is TGTGCCAGCAGCTTCCTCTACAATGAGCAGTTCTTC.

This clone was observed once. This CDR3 is CASSLGGPPGQPQHF. CDR3 coding DNA: TGTGCCAGCAGCTTAGGGGGACCTCCGGGTCAGCCCCAGCATTTT. The chain uses TRBV7-2 and TRBJ1-5, with a weak D call TRBD1 (5 bases). The V end was cut by 1 base, the J end by 6 bases, with 13 bases between. Per germline, CDR1 SGHTA and CDR2 FQGNSA. The CDR3 runs 15 residues.

The chain has TRBV30 and TRBJ2-7; D may be TRBD2 (6 bases). Trimming shortened V by 7 bases and J by 0 bases, and 13 bases separated the two germline ends. The CDR3 covers 13 residues. CDR1 GTSNPN and CDR2 SVGIG come from the germline V gene (reference sequence). The CDR3 coding sequence is TGTGCCTTGAGGGGCGGGGTCTCCTACGAGCAGTACTTC. This translates into CALRGGVSYEQYF.

This chain uses TRBV10-3 with TRBJ1-1; D is undetermined. Trimming left V 5 bases short and J 4 bases short, with 11 bases between. The CDR3 spans 13 residues. The germline V gene encodes CDR1 ENHRY and CDR2 SYGVKD. CDR3 sequence reads: CAISPQRSTEAFF. The CDR3 DNA follows: TGTGCCATCAGTCCCCAGCGAAGCACTGAAGCTTTCTTT.

By frequency in the sample, this clone is large. The rearrangement joins TRBV28 to TRBJ1-1; a weak D match, TRBD1 (5 bases). This CDR3 comprises 15 residues. V lost 5 bases to trimming and J lost 1 base, with 14 bases between them. From germline, CDR1 is MDHEN and CDR2 SYDVKM. CDR3 region: CASSLRGAANTEAFF. The CDR3 coding sequence is TGTGCCAGCAGTCTCCGCGGGGCGGCGAACACTGAAGCTTTCTTT.

A few counts support this clone. Within the sample, other DNA sequences also encode this same CDR3. Written as DNA, the CDR3 is TGTGCCAGCAGTTTGACACCCGGGACTAGCGGGACCTACGAGCAGTACTTC. As protein: CASSLTPGTSGTYEQYF. The chain combines TRBV28 with TRBJ2-7; 13 nucleotides align to TRBD2. The CDR3 contains 17 residues. Trimming cost V 3 bases and J 2 bases; bases outside gene matches: 7. The germline V gene encodes CDR1 MDHEN and CDR2 SYDVKM.